This T cell receptor beta chain was recorded in a study of beta chain features in type 1 diabetes (dated by TCRdb to 2016 to 2018). Background for the entire study: Patients and healthy donors did not differ in mean age, gender distribution, total cell number or subset yield. Regulatory and stem cell-like memory subsets were isolated from only 8 patients and about 8 healthy donors, whereas naive and central memory subsets came from all 30 or so donors. In the study, TCRB repertoires of sorted circulating CD4+ T cell subsets from recently diagnosed type 1 diabetes patients were compared with those of matched healthy donors. A total of under 120,000,000 sorted cells were examined across all samples, and RNA yield correlated strongly with the number of cells per subset. General conclusions and limits of the study: HLA sub-analyses involved small numbers of individuals, so any influence of HLA type on TCRB rearrangement remained unresolved. Because cDNA was sequenced instead of genomic DNA, activated cells with high expression could be over-represented, although the groups did not differ in activation or CD3 levels. Type 1 diabetes patients showed a moderate but significant shortening of TCRB CDR3 length in all four CD4+ subsets. PCR may preferentially amplify shorter templates, but because patient and control samples were amplified and corrected together, any resulting skew would affect both groups equally. Naive, central memory and regulatory TCRB repertoires appeared more similar among patients than among healthy donors. At VDJ recombination sites, type 1 diabetes patients had fewer insertions and more deleted nucleotides, which implies abnormalities in thymic rearrangement.

The entire amount of isolated RNA was reverse transcribed using the High Capacity cDNA Reverse Transcription Kit, so the sequenced TCRB transcripts were expressed ones. Deep immunoSEQ sequencing was performed on naive, central memory and regulatory T cell samples, with an average of around 3.4 million total reads per sample. Sorted cells were lysed in RLT buffer and RNA was extracted with DNase-treated RNeasy Micro or Mini kits, depending on cell number. To prevent cross-contamination, every cell subset was processed on its own, while patient and healthy donor samples were processed together. The immunoSEQ multiplex PCR was used to amplify TCRB sequences from cDNA, generating 87-bp fragments that spanned the CDR3 region. Amplicons were sequenced on the Illumina HiSeq platform. The source study handled its data this way. PCR bias was computationally corrected using synthetic template baselines, reads within Hamming distance 2 were collapsed, and singletons that could not be merged were discarded. Reads were aligned against IMGT so that V, D and J genes, CDR3 length and insertions or deletions at six rearrangement sites could be assigned. Within each subset, clonotype counts were normalized to sorted cell number, and only after that were true diversity and Gini coefficients computed with the tcR R package. Repertoire sharing was quantified using the overlap coefficient calculated on TCRB nucleotide sequences. As a proxy for the pre-selection repertoire, out-of-frame TCRB sequences from naive cells were analyzed. Sourced from immuneACCESS, this table was stored by TCRdb with only in-frame sequences that have V and J called. A share of the clones is absent; for the studies checked, an unresolved V gene accounts for under half, and the remainder has no known explanation. For V, J and clone size, that table is used; D and trimming come from the DNA. This sample is represented by 200,000 to 250,000 clones; about 15% of them were singletons. The top ten constitute approximately 0.018% of the sample.

CDR1 and CDR2 are read off the germline V gene as SGHRS and YFSETQ. V loses 7 bases, J loses 6 bases, and the germline ends lie 13 bases apart. The CDR3 runs 13 residues from the cysteine to the phenylalanine. The CDR3 DNA has 39 bases and is translated from base 1. This clone was seen only a few times. What this receptor recognizes is not known. There are no base qualities to consult, and no much larger clone falls within one base. A single peripheral blood draw of around 0.11 L on average was collected from each donor into heparinised tubes. A BD FACSAria II and a panel including CD45RO, CCR7, CD25, CD127, CD95 and CD27 were used to sort naive, central memory, regulatory and stem cell-like memory CD4+ T cells. All sorted populations exceeded 95% purity. PBMCs were separated immediately by Lymphoprep density gradient centrifugation and were stained directly, without being cultured. Samples were stained and sorted in pairs, with one healthy donor and one patient per experiment, so that batch effects were minimized.

The rearranged segments are TRBV5-1 and TRBJ2-2; TRBD1 is a possible D gene, resting on 5 matching bases. The sample comprised naive CD4+ T cells from blood. Read against the paper, the sample's cell subset or site label means: true naive CD4+ T cells. This receptor was identified in a man younger than 40 with type 1 diabetes. The base sequence is TGCGCCAGCGCCGCTCTGGGGCCCGGGGAGCTGTTTTTT. It translates to CASAALGPGELFF.